This passage covers 28 T cell receptor beta chains from one sample sequenced in a study of a mutant IDH1 vaccine in newly diagnosed glioma (dated by TCRdb to 2020 to 2023). Library preparation used the immunoSEQ multiplex PCR assay. This is the immuneACCESS table as TCRdb keeps it, with only in-frame sequences that have V and J called. A part of the clones is gone; compared with another copy, unresolved V genes explain less than half, and the rest is unexplained. This sample holds around 63,000 clones; 91% were observed only once. The top ten hold roughly 2.7% of the sample. The label giving this sample's time point can be read as: baseline, week 1 (first vaccination visit). The treatment or condition label corresponds to: pre-vaccination baseline after standard-of-care therapy. Specimen: PBMCs, collected from a glioma patient treated with radiotherapy, temozolomide or both. Every receptor here comes from a man aged 50-60 years with glioma.

The chain recombines TRBV5-5 with TRBJ1-5; 8 bases map to TRBD1. The V and J ends lost 4 bases and 5 bases, in that order; junction bases with no gene match: 11. Germline CDR1 and CDR2: SGHKS and YYEKEE (reference sequence). The CDR3 runs to 16 residues. The CDR3 coding sequence is TGTGCCAGCAGCCCCGGGACAGGAGGTGCCTATCAGCCCCAGCATTTT. It yields the protein CASSPGTGGAYQPQHF.

CDR3 loop: CASSFLLKQFF. In DNA, the CDR3 is TGCGCCAGCAGCTTTCTTCTGAAGCAGTTCTTC. The V and J genes are TRBV5-1 and TRBJ2-1; D is unresolved. V was pared by 2 bases and J by 11 bases, with 8 bases between. The V gene's germline CDR1 is SGHRS and CDR2 YFSETQ. The CDR3 has 11 amino acids.

The J gene is TRBJ1-1, the V gene TRBV5-8; the D gene is possibly TRBD1 (6 bases). Germline CDR1 is SGHTS and CDR2 is YDEGEE. The CDR3 consists of 14 residues. Trimming shortened V by 0 bases and J by 1 base, and 7 bases separated the two germline ends. The CDR3 DNA sequence: TGTGCCAGCAGCTTGGAACAGGGGAACACTGAAGCTTTCTTT. As protein: CASSLEQGNTEAFF.

The chain links TRBV2 to TRBJ1-1, with 10 bases matching TRBD1. Trimming removed 6 bases from V and 6 bases from J; junction bases left unmatched: 10. Germline V gives CDR1 SNHLY, CDR2 FYNNEI. This CDR3 region has 15 residues. DNA of the CDR3: TGTGCCAGCAGAGCCGGGACAGGGGTAATAGCTGAAGCTTTCTTT. Protein product: CASRAGTGVIAEAFF. Full variable domain (remainder filled in from reference TRBV2 and TRBJ1-1): EPEVTQTPSHQVTQMGQEVILRCVPISNHLYFYWYRQILGQKVEFLVSFYNNEISEKSEIFDDQFSVERPDGSNFTLKIRSTKLEDSAMYFCASRAGTGVIAEAFFGQGTRLTVV.

This chain uses TRBV5-6 with TRBJ1-1; 7 bases are shared with TRBD1. The trim removed 4 bases at V and 4 bases at J, leaving 7 bases unmatched. The germline CDR1 and CDR2 sequences are SGHDT and YYEEEE. The CDR3 has 14 amino acids. For the CDR3, the DNA is TGTGCCAGCAGCCCTCCTGCAGGGGGCACTGAAGCTTTCTTT. Translated, it gives CASSPPAGGTEAFF.

The chain joins TRBV19 to TRBJ1-1; D unresolved. The CDR3 covers 13 residues. The V and J ends lost 4 bases and 8 bases respectively, with 14 bases between them. Per the germline V gene, CDR1 is LNHDA and CDR2 is SQIVND (reference sequence). In DNA, the CDR3 is TGTGCCAGTAGTAGGACGCCTTGGAGGGAAGCTTTCTTT. This gives the protein CASSRTPWREAFF.

The chain recombines TRBV5-1 with TRBJ2-1; 15 positions match TRBD2. The CDR3 extends over 14 amino acids. V shed 4 bases and J 8 bases; nucleotides not matched to a gene: 1. Germline CDR1 is SGHRS and CDR2 is YFSETQ. Written as DNA, the CDR3 is TGCGCCAGCAGCCGGACTAGCGGGGGGGATGAGCAGTTCTTC. Encoded protein: CASSRTSGGDEQFF.

The chain carries TRBV29-1 and TRBJ1-2; 7 bases map to TRBD1. Germline CDR1 reads SQVTM; CDR2 reads ANQGSEA. With V trimmed by 6 bases and J by 4 bases, 17 bases remained unmatched. The CDR3 consists of 16 residues. The DNA of the CDR3 is TGCAGCGTCTTACCGGGACAGACCTTTTCCGGCTATGGCTACACCTTC. Translated, it gives CSVLPGQTFSGYGYTF. The full variable domain, with the rest looked up from reference TRBV29-1 and TRBJ1-2, is SAVISQKPSRDICQRGTSLTIQCQVDSQVTMMFWYRQQPGQSLTLIATANQGSEATYESGFVIDKFPISRPNLTFSTLTVSNMSPEDSSIYLCSVLPGQTFSGYGYTFGSGTRLTVV.

The V gene is TRBV30, the J gene TRBJ1-4, with D hard to call. Germline values: CDR1 GTSNPN, CDR2 SVGIG (reference sequence). The CDR3 is 13 amino acids. The V and J ends lost 2 bases and 7 bases respectively, with 11 bases between them. CDR3 DNA: TGTGCCTGGAGTCAAGAATGGGGTGAAAAACTGTTTTTT. This sequence encodes CAWSQEWGEKLFF.

The rearrangement joins TRBV6-1 to TRBJ2-1; TRBD2 might be the D (5 bases). V was pared by 4 bases and J by 0 bases, with 16 bases between. In germline, CDR1 is MNHNS, CDR2 SASEGT. This CDR3 is built from 17 residues. This chain's CDR3 is CASSVIGRGGSYNEQFF. CDR3 DNA: TGTGCCAGCAGTGTTATTGGTCGCGGAGGCTCCTACAATGAGCAGTTCTTC.

This chain uses TRBV19 with TRBJ1-5; D is ambiguous. V dropped 3 bases and J dropped 3 bases, with 6 bases sitting between them. This CDR3 comprises 13 residues. Germline V gene data show CDR1 as LNHDA and CDR2 as SQIVND (reference sequence). CDR3 loop: CASSIPYNQPQHF. The CDR3 nucleotides read TGTGCCAGTAGTATCCCCTACAATCAGCCCCAGCATTTT.

The rearrangement uses TRBV20-1 and TRBJ1-1; no clear D gene. Trimming pared 4 bases from V and 7 bases from J, leaving 10 bases between. CDR3 length equals 11 residues. Germline loops: CDR1 DFQATT, CDR2 SNEGSKA (reference sequence). The CDR3 spells CSATAVLEAFF. CDR3 coding DNA: TGCAGTGCTACAGCGGTACTTGAAGCTTTCTTT.

The chain is built from TRBV12-5 and TRBJ2-1; D is possibly TRBD1 (5 bases). This CDR3 comprises 11 residues. Trimming took 4 bases from V and 7 from J, leaving 5 bases between them. Germline values: CDR1 LGHNT, CDR2 FRNRAP. CDR3 loop: CASGSGNEQFF. The CDR3 DNA reads TGTGCTAGTGGTTCAGGGAATGAGCAGTTCTTC.

The genes are TRBV7-9 and TRBJ1-1, with 7 bases aligning to TRBD1. The CDR3 runs 17 residues. The germline CDR1 and CDR2 sequences are SEHNR and FQNEAQ (reference sequence). The junction had 12 bases not matched to a gene; V was cut back by 5 bases and J by 0 bases. The CDR3 region is CASSRRANRGLNTEAFF. DNA of the CDR3: TGTGCCAGCAGCCGCCGGGCCAACAGGGGATTGAACACTGAAGCTTTCTTT.

The chain joins TRBV19 to TRBJ2-5; 7 bases are a match to TRBD1. Germline V CDR1 and CDR2: LNHDA, SQIVND (reference sequence). The length of the CDR3 is 16 residues. Trimming at V came to 3 bases and at J to 1 base, leaving 8 bases not matched to a gene. The CDR3 is CASSMKGARPQETQYF. In nucleotides, the CDR3 is TGTGCCAGTAGTATGAAGGGGGCTCGGCCCCAAGAGACCCAGTACTTC.

The chain employs TRBV18 and TRBJ2-2; no clear D gene. The CDR3 runs to 12 residues. Looked up from germline, CDR1 is KGHSH and CDR2 is LQKENI. Trimming pared 3 bases from V and 3 bases from J, leaving 2 bases between. CDR3: CASSPDTGELFF. The CDR3 DNA sequence: TGTGCCAGCTCACCCGACACCGGGGAGCTGTTTTTT.

This chain uses TRBV7-6 with TRBJ1-1; the D is unclear. Germline CDR1 SGHVS, CDR2 FNYEAQ. The CDR3 extends over 14 amino acids. The V end lost 5 bases, the J end lost 7 bases, and 17 bases lay between the germline ends. This chain's CDR3 is CASSPPWPEVEAFF. For the CDR3, the DNA is TGTGCCAGCAGCCCCCCGTGGCCGGAGGTTGAAGCTTTCTTT.

As DNA, the CDR3 is TGTGCCAGCAGCCGGACAGGGGCCTACGAGCAGTACTTC. It codes for CASSRTGAYEQYF. V gene TRBV5-5 combines with J gene TRBJ2-7; TRBD1 matches at 9 bases. The junction had 1 base not matched to a gene; V was cut back by 4 bases and J by 2 bases. CDR1 and CDR2 from the germline V gene are SGHKS and YYEKEE (reference sequence). The CDR3 totals 13 residues. Full variable domain (remainder filled in from reference TRBV5-5 and TRBJ2-7): DAGVTQSPTHLIKTRGQQVTLRCSPISGHKSVSWYQQVLGQGPQFIFQYYEKEERGRGNFPDRFSARQFPNYSSELNVNALLLGDSALYLCASSRTGAYEQYFGPGTRLTVT.

The CDR3 sequence is CSVEMPADNRETQYF. The CDR3 DNA is TGCAGCGTTGAGATGCCCGCTGACAATCGGGAGACCCAGTACTTC. The chain carries TRBV29-1 and TRBJ2-5; D remains unclear. Trimming stripped 3 bases from V and 5 bases from J, with 19 bases between. CDR3 length: 15 amino acids. Germline V lookup: CDR1 SQVTM, CDR2 ANQGSEA.

The chain employs TRBV7-9 and TRBJ2-3; the D is unclear. This CDR3 has 13 residues. V lost 2 bases and J lost 7, with 10 bases in between. Looked up from germline, CDR1 is SEHNR and CDR2 is FQNEAQ (reference sequence). The CDR3 reads CASSLTQRNTQYF. DNA for the CDR3: TGTGCCAGCAGCTTAACACAGCGCAATACGCAGTATTTT.

The chain links TRBV9 to TRBJ2-7, with D unresolved. The germline CDR1 and CDR2 sequences are SGDLS and YYNGEE. The CDR3 runs to 14 residues. With 0 bases removed from V and 0 bases from J, the gap between germline ends came to 7 bases. CDR3 protein: CASSVDSYSYEQYF. The CDR3 DNA reads TGTGCCAGCAGCGTAGACTCTTACTCCTACGAGCAGTACTTC.

This clone was seen once. The genes are TRBV18 and TRBJ2-4; D may be TRBD1 (6 bases). Germline V lookup: CDR1 KGHSH, CDR2 LQKENI. Trimming pared 4 bases from V and 4 bases from J, leaving 11 bases between. The CDR3 covers 14 residues. The DNA for the CDR3 is TGTGCCAGCTCACAGGGGGATGGGAAAAACATTCAGTACTTC. Protein product: CASSQGDGKNIQYF. The full variable domain, with the rest looked up from reference TRBV18 and TRBJ2-4, is NAGVMQNPRHLVRRRGQEARLRCSPMKGHSHVYWYRQLPEEGLKFMVYLQKENIIDESGMPKERFSAEFPKEGPSILRIQQVVRGDSAAYFCASSQGDGKNIQYFGAGTRLSVL.

V and J are TRBV27 and TRBJ2-7; TRBD2 matches at 16 bases. Germline-derived CDR1 and CDR2 are MNHEY and SMNVEV (reference sequence). V was pared by 6 bases and J by 6 bases, with 11 bases of the junction left unmatched. The CDR3 consists of 17 residues. Written as DNA, the CDR3 is TGTGCCAGCAGGAAACCCGGGACTAGCGGGGGGGCCGGCGAGCAGTACTTC. The encoded protein is CASRKPGTSGGAGEQYF.

The chain uses TRBV5-6 and TRBJ2-2; D remains ambiguous. Deletions cut 0 bases from V and 7 bases from J, with 7 bases between. The CDR3 length is 13 residues. The germline V gene encodes CDR1 SGHDT and CDR2 YYEEEE. The CDR3 region is CASSLGAFGELFF. The CDR3 nucleotides are TGTGCCAGCAGCTTGGGGGCCTTCGGGGAGCTGTTTTTT. Based on the CDR3 plus reference TRBV5-6 and TRBJ2-2, the full variable domain is DAGVTQSPTHLIKTRGQQVTLRCSPKSGHDTVSWYQQALGQGPQFIFQYYEEEERQRGNFPDRFSGHQFPNYSSELNVNALLLGDSALYLCASSLGAFGELFFGEGSRLTVL.

In this sample, this clone turned up a few times. As DNA, the CDR3 is TGTGCCAGCAGTACAGGAACCCACTCCTACAATGAGCAGTTCTTC. Translated: CASSTGTHSYNEQFF. This chain joins TRBV2 and TRBJ2-1; possibly TRBD1 for D (5 bases). This CDR3 region has 15 residues. V lost 5 bases, J lost 0 bases, and 11 bases lay in between. Looked up from germline, CDR1 is SNHLY and CDR2 is FYNNEI.

This clone was seen a handful of times. The V and J genes are TRBV5-4 and TRBJ2-3, with D uncertain. CDR1 is SGHNT and CDR2 is YYREEE in the germline V gene (reference sequence). The CDR3 length is 14 residues. Deletions cut 4 bases from V and 2 bases from J, with 11 bases between. CDR3 residues: CASSRILFTDTQYF. The CDR3 DNA is TGTGCCAGCAGCCGCATCCTATTCACAGATACGCAGTATTTT. The whole variable domain, filled in from reference TRBV5-4 and TRBJ2-3, reads ETGVTQSPTHLIKTRGQQVTLRCSSQSGHNTVSWYQQALGQGPQFIFQYYREEENGRGNFPPRFSGLQFPNYSSELNVNALELDDSALYLCASSRILFTDTQYFGPGTRLTVL.

This sequence joins TRBV11-2 and TRBJ2-7, with D possibly being TRBD1 (5 bases). V was shortened by 4 bases and J by 1 base, with 11 bases between the two germline ends. The CDR3 runs 14 residues. Per germline, CDR1 SGHAT and CDR2 FQNNGV. The CDR3 here is CASSYRRQSYEQYF. The DNA of the CDR3 is TGTGCCAGCAGCTACCGAAGACAGTCCTACGAGCAGTACTTC.

The chain recombines TRBV5-6 with TRBJ2-7; tentatively, D is TRBD1 (5 bases). The CDR3 covers 14 residues. Germline lookup yields CDR1 SGHDT and CDR2 YYEEEE. The V and J ends lost 0 bases and 5 bases respectively, with 12 bases between them. DNA for the CDR3: TGTGCCAGCAGCTTGGGGGCAAGGGGCCACGAGCAGTACTTC. Protein product: CASSLGARGHEQYF.